The T cell receptor (beta chain) under discussion was sequenced for a study of T cells in Graves' hyperthyroidism and ophthalmopathy. Study results and limitations: Most thyroid clonotypes with frequency above 0.001 were detected in blood. Ophthalmopathy was told apart from stable hyperthyroidism by a 13 V-J model. The model's output predicted ophthalmopathy at a median of 6.5 months prior to onset.

V lost 5 bases and J lost 6; bases outside the gene matches: 8. The CDR3 is 16 residues long. Looked up from germline, CDR1 is SGHRS and CDR2 is YFSETQ. Patients between 18 and 65 years old had hyperthyroidism, newly diagnosed and lasting under 2 months. Many counts were recorded for this clonotype. Its target is unknown. Amplified TCR beta CDR3 regions came from RNA transcripts. First-round RT-PCR of the TCR CDR3 relied on the HTBI primer set. TCRdb called the multiplex PCR reads again in MiXCR, with one record for every CDR3 protein. This table holds around 400,000 distinct CDR3 sequences, approximately 15% found once.

The chain carries TRBV5-1 and TRBJ2-2; 12 positions agree with TRBD2. The TCR was taken from a woman aged 18-29 years with Graves' hyperthyroidism that later progressed to Graves' ophthalmopathy. Sequenced: blood. The CDR3 region is CASSLRTSGKSGELFF. CDR3 nucleotide sequence: TGCGCCAGCAGTTTACGGACTAGCGGGAAGTCCGGGGAGCTGTTTTTT.